This is a list of T cell receptor beta chains from one sample in a study of shared clonotypes between healthy human individuals. Method: immunoSEQ multiplex PCR; TCRdb's copy keeps in-frame clones and lacks some. The table includes fewer than 650,000 clones, around 80% detected once. The specimen was PBMCs. These TCRs come from a woman aged 40 to 50 in good health. Some clones in this sample may be carry-over from other donors' samples. The CDR3 runs from the conserved cysteine through the conserved F or W. D genes are given only for firm matches. Size is stated for part of the rows, as once, few or many counts, or as a class when the clone is expanded.

clone_size d_call j_call v_call cdr3_aa cdr3_nt
NA NA TRBJ2-2 TRBV19 CASSIGGGSGTTGELFF TGTGCCAGTAGTATTGGGGGAGGTAGCGGAACCACCGGGGAGCTGTTTTTT
NA NA TRBJ2-7 TRBV28 CASSFGPTKGASHYEQYF TGTGCCAGCAGTTTTGGTCCAACTAAAGGAGCGAGCCACTACGAGCAGTACTTC
NA TRBD1 TRBJ2-3 TRBV5-1 CASSTGTGTDTQYF TGCGCCAGCAGCACCGGGACAGGCACAGATACGCAGTATTTT
NA TRBD2 TRBJ2-3 TRBV19 CASSMQELSGTSHTDTQYF TGTGCCAGTAGTATGCAGGAGCTTAGCGGGACCTCCCATACAGATACGCAGTATTTT
NA NA TRBJ2-2 TRBV27 CASSYVATRNTGELFF TGTGCCAGCAGTTATGTCGCGACTAGGAACACCGGGGAGCTGTTTTTT
NA NA TRBJ2-5 TRBV14 CASSRSRTVGETQYF TGTGCCAGCAGTCGATCAAGGACTGTCGGGGAGACCCAGTACTTC
few TRBD2 TRBJ2-3 TRBV9 CASRGLYTDTQYF TGTGCCAGCAGGGGACTATACACAGATACGCAGTATTTT
NA NA TRBJ2-2 TRBV7-2 CASSLGRPGELFF TGTGCCAGCAGCTTGGGACGTCCCGGGGAGCTGTTTTTT
NA TRBD2 TRBJ2-3 TRBV7-8 CASSTGLAGGLDTQYF TGTGCCAGCAGTACCGGGCTAGCGGGAGGTTTGGATACGCAGTATTTT
few NA TRBJ2-7 TRBV28 CASSFPLRTDLSSYEQYF TGTGCCAGCAGTTTCCCCCTCAGGACAGACCTTAGCTCCTACGAGCAGTACTTC
NA TRBD2 TRBJ2-1 TRBV30 CAWSVQVSGRQFF TGTGCCTGGAGTGTACAGGTTAGCGGGAGGCAGTTCTTC
NA NA TRBJ2-6 TRBV6-4 CASSGETGPSGANVLTF TGTGCCAGCAGTGGCGAAACAGGCCCCTCTGGGGCCAACGTCCTGACTTTC
NA TRBD1 TRBJ2-7 TRBV2 CASSFTLTGANYEQYF TGTGCCAGCAGTTTCACTTTGACAGGGGCGAATTACGAGCAGTACTTC
NA TRBD2 TRBJ2-5 TRBV7-2 CASSAGLAGETQYF TGTGCCAGCAGCGCGGGACTAGCGGGAGAGACCCAGTACTTC
NA NA TRBJ2-3 TRBV5-1 CASSFRGGSTDTQYF TGCGCCAGCAGCTTTCGGGGCGGGAGCACAGATACGCAGTATTTT
NA NA TRBJ2-7 TRBV27 CASSFEGGAYEQYF TGTGCCAGCAGTTTTGAGGGAGGAGCCTACGAGCAGTACTTC
NA NA TRBJ2-7 TRBV19 CASHPGGGPYEQYF TGTGCCAGCCATCCAGGAGGGGGACCCTACGAGCAGTACTTC
NA NA TRBJ2-5 TRBV4-3 CASSPSSKAETQYF TGCGCCAGCAGCCCGAGCTCAAAGGCGGAGACCCAGTACTTC
NA NA TRBJ2-6 TRBV14 CASSHPSGANVLTF TGTGCCAGCAGCCATCCCTCTGGGGCCAACGTCCTGACTTTC
NA TRBD2 TRBJ2-3 TRBV10-3 CAIRPRGEGDTQYF TGTGCCATCAGGCCACGCGGGGAGGGGGATACGCAGTATTTT
NA NA TRBJ1-4 TRBV5-4 CASSLALGTTNEKLFF TGTGCCAGCAGTCTTGCCTTGGGAACAACTAATGAAAAACTGTTTTTT
NA NA TRBJ2-3 TRBV5-1 CASSLATLLADTQYF TGCGCCAGCAGCTTGGCCACGTTGTTGGCAGATACGCAGTATTTT
NA NA TRBJ2-5 TRBV19 CASSSDSQETQYF TGTGCCAGTAGTTCTGATTCCCAAGAGACCCAGTACTTC